Shown below are 18 T cell receptor beta chains from a single sample sequenced in a study of technical replicates of blood from four donors. Profiled with immunoSEQ multiplex PCR; TCRdb holds only in-frame clones, not every one. The table shows over 55,000 clones, with approximately 87% occurring only once. The sample taken for sequencing was PBMCs. The source of these receptors is a human donor in good health. Some clones in this sample may be carry-over from other donors' samples.

This rearrangement joins TRBV5-4 to TRBJ2-1, with 7 bases that match TRBD2. Germline V gene sequence: CDR1 SGHNT, CDR2 YYREEE (reference sequence). Trimming at V came to 1 base and at J to 5 bases, leaving 6 bases not matched to a gene. The CDR3 covers 15 residues. This CDR3 is CASSLWTGGHNEQFF. Written as DNA, the CDR3 is TGTGCCAGCAGCTTGTGGACGGGAGGCCACAATGAGCAGTTCTTC.

The chain joins TRBV6-1 to TRBJ1-6; no definite D call. Trimming pared 3 bases from V and 5 bases from J, leaving 11 bases between. Germline V lookup: CDR1 MNHNS, CDR2 SASEGT. The CDR3 runs to 15 residues. This chain's CDR3 is CASSDRVRNNSPLHF. The CDR3, as DNA: TGTGCCAGCAGTGACCGGGTTCGCAATAATTCACCCCTCCACTTT.

This clone has just a few counts. The chain couples TRBV7-2 to TRBJ1-1; possible D gene TRBD1, 5 bases. Germline-derived CDR1 and CDR2 are SGHTA and FQGNSA. Between the trimmed V and J ends, which lost 5 bases and 2 bases, there was a span of 12 bases. The CDR3 consists of 14 residues. Here the CDR3 reads CASSPVGGNTEAFF. The CDR3 DNA reads TGTGCCAGCAGCCCCGTGGGGGGAAACACTGAAGCTTTCTTT. Looking up the rest from reference TRBV7-2 and TRBJ1-1 gives the full variable domain: GAGVSQSPSNKVTEKGKDVELRCDPISGHTALYWYRQSLGQGLEFLIYFQGNSAPDKSGLPSDRFSAERTGGSVSTLTIQRTQQEDSAVYLCASSPVGGNTEAFFGQGTRLTVV.

The chain uses TRBV6-6 and TRBJ2-1; TRBD1 matches at 7 bases. CDR1 MNHNY and CDR2 SVGAGI come from the germline V gene (reference sequence). The CDR3 consists of 14 residues. V shed 9 bases, J shed 6 bases, and the junction held 11 bases outside the gene matches. CDR3 loop: CASFPGQGVNEQFF. The CDR3, as DNA: TGTGCCAGTTTTCCGGGGCAGGGGGTCAATGAGCAGTTCTTC.

The V gene is TRBV6-5, the J gene TRBJ1-3; perhaps TRBD1 as D (6 bases). The V end was cut by 5 bases, the J end by 5 bases, with 13 bases between. This CDR3 spans 14 amino acids. CDR1 MNHEY and CDR2 SVGAGI come from the germline V gene. DNA of the CDR3: TGTGCCAGCAGTACAGGGCTAGGTCGAAACACCATATATTTT. It codes for CASSTGLGRNTIYF.

The chain is built from TRBV9 and TRBJ2-2; no clear D gene. Germline V CDR1 and CDR2: SGDLS, YYNGEE. V shed 3 bases and J shed 6 bases, with 6 bases lying between them. The CDR3 runs to 12 residues. The CDR3 coding sequence is TGTGCCAGCAGCGCATACTCCGGGGAGCTGTTTTTT. Its translation is CASSAYSGELFF. The full variable domain, in which reference TRBV9 and TRBJ2-2 provide the parts outside the CDR3, is DSGVTQTPKHLITATGQRVTLRCSPRSGDLSVYWYQQSLDQGLQFLIQYYNGEERAKGNILERFSAQQFPDLHSELNLSSLELGDSALYFCASSAYSGELFFGEGSRLTVL.

The gene calls are TRBV4-3 and TRBJ2-1; possibly TRBD2 for D (5 bases). The V end was cut by 0 bases, the J end by 0 bases, with 6 bases between. Germline V lookup: CDR1 LGHNA, CDR2 YSLEER. The CDR3 sequence is 15 residues long. The CDR3 DNA sequence: TGCGCCAGCAGCCAAGAAGGAGGCTCCTACAATGAGCAGTTCTTC. Translation gives CASSQEGGSYNEQFF.

The chain recombines TRBV21-1 with TRBJ1-1; the table assigns TRBD1, which was not confirmed against the DNA. TRBV21-1 is a listed pseudogene. This CDR3 is 16 amino acids long. The CDR3 DNA is TGTGCCAGCAGCAAATTTCAGGGGGAGGAGAACACTGAAGCTTTCTTT. This codes for CASSKFQGEENTEAFF.

The chain recombines TRBV11-2 with TRBJ2-7, with 10 positions matching TRBD2. Trimming removed 3 bases from V and 4 bases from J; junction bases left unmatched: 3. The CDR3 spans 14 residues. CDR1 and CDR2 from the germline V gene are SGHAT and FQNNGV. The CDR3 DNA is TGTGCCAGCAGCTTTGCTAGCGGGAGTTACGAGCAGTACTTC. This codes for CASSFASGSYEQYF.

The chain is built from TRBV5-8 and TRBJ1-6; D is possibly TRBD1 (5 bases). Germline V gene lookup returns CDR1 SGHTS and CDR2 YDEGEE. This CDR3 region has 16 residues. V shed 2 bases and J shed 9 bases, with 18 bases lying between them. The CDR3: CASSFAGSGVSSPLHF. As DNA, the CDR3 is TGTGCCAGCAGCTTTGCAGGGTCGGGGGTTTCTTCACCCCTCCACTTT.

This chain joins TRBV29-1 and TRBJ2-1; TRBD2 agrees at 8 bases. The germline CDR1 and CDR2 sequences are SQVTM and ANQGSEA. The CDR3 extends over 13 amino acids. Trimming took 6 bases from V and 9 from J; bases not matched to a gene: 10. The CDR3 DNA follows: TGCAGCGTCGGTCCAACGAGCGGGGGTGAGCAGTTCTTC. It is translated as CSVGPTSGGEQFF.

This sequence joins TRBV10-2 and TRBJ1-2, with a possible D match to TRBD1 (5 bases). The CDR3 spans 16 residues. With 3 bases removed from V and 4 bases from J, the gap between germline ends came to 18 bases. Germline V gene sequence: CDR1 WSHSY, CDR2 SAAADI. CDR3 DNA sequence: TGCGCCAGCAGTGAAACGCGACGGACATTTGGCTATGGCTACACCTTC. Translating it yields CASSETRRTFGYGYTF.

The J gene is TRBJ2-1, the V gene TRBV18, with D maybe TRBD2 (6 bases). CDR1 and CDR2 (germline): KGHSH, LQKENI. This CDR3 is built from 15 residues. Trimming cost V 3 bases and J 4 bases, with 13 bases left between them. CDR3 in DNA: TGTGCCAGCTCACCGGGCAGCGGGCAGTACAATGAGCAGTTCTTC. Translation gives CASSPGSGQYNEQFF.

V usage is TRBV11-3 and J usage is TRBJ1-2; maybe TRBD1 (5 bases). The germline CDR1 and CDR2 sequences are SGHNT and YENEEA. The CDR3 spans 15 residues. V was cut by 2 bases and J by 4 bases, with 14 bases left in between. The CDR3 is CASSLQGGFSYGYTF. CDR3 bases: TGTGCCAGCAGCTTACAGGGAGGTTTCAGCTATGGCTACACCTTC.

The V gene is TRBV15, the J gene TRBJ2-6; 10 nucleotides line up with TRBD1. After removal of 1 base from V and 5 bases from J, the junction contained 8 bases not matched to a gene. This CDR3 spans 18 amino acids. Germline V lookup: CDR1 LNHNV, CDR2 YYDKDF (reference sequence). The CDR3 DNA is TGTGCCACCAGCAGAGGGACAGGGGGTCGGACTTGGGCCAACGTCCTGACTTTC. Residues: CATSRGTGGRTWANVLTF.

This chain connects TRBV7-3 to TRBJ2-6, with unresolved D. CDR1 and CDR2 from the germline V gene are SGHTA and FQGTGA. The CDR3 extends over 15 amino acids. Trimming removed 1 base at V and 0 bases at J, with 4 bases between. This chain's CDR3 is CASSLRHSGANVLTF. The CDR3 coding sequence is TGTGCCAGCAGCTTAAGGCACTCTGGGGCCAACGTCCTGACTTTC.

In DNA, the CDR3 is TGCGCCAGCAGCTTGATGGGGGAGGGTCGCTACGAGCAGTACTTC. It codes for CASSLMGEGRYEQYF. This sequence joins TRBV5-1 and TRBJ2-7; 7 positions agree with TRBD2. CDR1 SGHRS and CDR2 YFSETQ come from the germline V gene. CDR3 length equals 15 residues. With 1 base clipped from V and 3 bases from J, the junction kept 7 bases outside the gene matches.

The rearrangement links TRBV5-1 to TRBJ2-4, with a tentative D call TRBD1 (5 bases). Trimming stripped 4 bases from V and 2 bases from J, with 22 bases between. The CDR3 length is 18 residues. Germline-derived CDR1 and CDR2 are SGHRS and YFSETQ. The CDR3 DNA follows: TGCGCCAGCAGCCCGGCCCGGCAGGACACCCCGACCAAAAACATTCAGTACTTC. The encoded protein is CASSPARQDTPTKNIQYF.